These 20 T cell receptor beta chains were all obtained from the same sample, sequenced in a study of T cell responses to AZD1222 COVID-19 vaccine. Clones were read by immunoSEQ multiplex PCR, and TCRdb kept only the in-frame ones, dropping some. Among about 100,000 clones listed, 80% to 90% were seen once. This specimen was peripheral blood, taken 28 days after the second AZD1222 dose. The receptors stem from an adult who received the AZD1222 COVID-19 vaccine.

V is TRBV27 and J is TRBJ1-1; no firm D call. The germline gives CDR1 MNHEY, CDR2 SMNVEV (reference sequence). The CDR3 is 13 residues long. V was pared by 3 bases and J by 4 bases, with 9 bases between. CDR3 in amino acids: CASSFLSSTEAFF. The CDR3 region has the DNA TGTGCCAGCAGTTTTTTGAGCAGCACTGAAGCTTTCTTT.

The chain employs TRBV18 and TRBJ1-4, with 8 bases that match TRBD1. The CDR3 is 18 residues long. Trimming cost V 3 bases and J 3 bases; bases outside gene matches: 12. CDR1 is KGHSH and CDR2 is LQKENI in the germline V gene. CDR3 in amino acids: CASSPKMAGGLSNEKLFF. CDR3 nucleotide sequence: TGTGCCAGCTCACCTAAGATGGCAGGGGGCCTTTCTAATGAAAAACTGTTTTTT.

The chain recombines TRBV30 with TRBJ1-5; tentatively, D is TRBD1 (5 bases). CDR3 length: 16 amino acids. Germline CDR1 reads GTSNPN; CDR2 reads SVGIG (reference sequence). V dropped 2 bases and J dropped 4 bases, with 18 bases sitting between them. This CDR3 is CAWSRTWDGLNQPQHF. CDR3 coding DNA: TGTGCCTGGAGTCGGACGTGGGACGGCCTTAATCAGCCCCAGCATTTT.

The CDR3 loop reads CASTEGGVYGYTF. CDR3 sequence (DNA): TGTGCCAGCACAGAAGGGGGGGTCTATGGCTACACCTTC. The chain is built from TRBV14 and TRBJ1-2; TRBD1 is a possible D gene (6 bases). Trimming removed 7 bases from V and 4 bases from J, with 13 bases in between. Germline V gene sequence: CDR1 SGHDN, CDR2 FVKESK. The CDR3 loop spans 13 amino acids. Using reference TRBV14 and TRBJ1-2 for the parts outside the CDR3, the full variable domain is EAGVTQFPSHSVIEKGQTVTLRCDPISGHDNLYWYRRVMGKEIKFLLHFVKESKQDESGMPNNRFLAERTGGTYSTLKVQPAELEDSGVYFCASTEGGVYGYTFGSGTRLTVV.

V is TRBV7-8 and J is TRBJ1-3; D unclear. V shed 0 bases and J shed 0 bases, with 6 bases lying between them. The germline CDR1 and CDR2 sequences are SGHVS and FQNEAQ. The length of the CDR3 is 15 residues. DNA of the CDR3: TGTGCCAGCAGCTTAGCGGTAGACTCTGGAAACACCATATATTTT. The encoded protein is CASSLAVDSGNTIYF.

Judged by abundance, this clone is medium-sized. The rearrangement uses TRBV14 and TRBJ2-1; TRBD2 matches 7 bases. The CDR3 loop spans 14 amino acids. The V gene end was trimmed by 1 base and the J gene end by 4 bases; junction bases not matched to a gene: 1. From germline, CDR1 is SGHDN and CDR2 FVKESK. The CDR3 DNA follows: TGTGCCAGCAGCCAAGGGGAGGGGTACAATGAGCAGTTCTTC. Translation: CASSQGEGYNEQFF. Looking up the rest from reference TRBV14 and TRBJ2-1 gives the full variable domain: EAGVTQFPSHSVIEKGQTVTLRCDPISGHDNLYWYRRVMGKEIKFLLHFVKESKQDESGMPNNRFLAERTGGTYSTLKVQPAELEDSGVYFCASSQGEGYNEQFFGPGTRLTVL.

The chain recombines TRBV9 with TRBJ2-1; D might be TRBD2 (5 bases). The germline V and J ends were trimmed by 0 bases and 0 bases, with 7 bases remaining between them. Germline CDR1 reads SGDLS; CDR2 reads YYNGEE. CDR3 length equals 15 residues. Written as DNA, the CDR3 is TGTGCCAGCAGCGTAGACGGGGACTCCTACAATGAGCAGTTCTTC. This sequence encodes CASSVDGDSYNEQFF. Full variable domain (remainder filled in from reference TRBV9 and TRBJ2-1): DSGVTQTPKHLITATGQRVTLRCSPRSGDLSVYWYQQSLDQGLQFLIQYYNGEERAKGNILERFSAQQFPDLHSELNLSSLELGDSALYFCASSVDGDSYNEQFFGPGTRLTVL.

With respect to this clone: The germline gene is not matched at one end of the junction; a read error may be the cause. V usage is TRBV30 and J usage is TRBJ2-5; D uncertain. The V gene's germline CDR1 is GTSNPN and CDR2 SVGIG (reference sequence). The CDR3 covers 12 residues. CDR3: CAWSKDHETQYF. The CDR3 coding sequence is TGTGCCTGGAGCAAGGACCACGAGACCCAGTACTTC.

The chain employs TRBV6-6 and TRBJ1-4; the D is unclear. Trimming took 0 bases from V and 5 from J, leaving 10 bases between them. Germline CDR1 reads MNHNY; CDR2 reads SVGAGI (reference sequence). The CDR3 consists of 15 residues. CDR3 loop: CASSYSKSGNEKLFF. CDR3 DNA sequence: TGTGCCAGCAGTTACTCGAAATCGGGAAATGAAAAACTGTTTTTT.

The chain combines TRBV20-1 with TRBJ1-2; D call uncertain. Trimming took off 3 bases at V and 4 bases at J, with 12 bases between the two ends. This CDR3 has 13 amino acids. CDR1 is DFQATT and CDR2 is SNEGSKA in the germline V gene (reference sequence). Here the CDR3 reads CSASQPAVYGYTF. The CDR3 DNA reads TGCAGTGCTAGTCAGCCAGCGGTCTATGGCTACACCTTC.

The chain joins TRBV6-5 to TRBJ2-7; D is possibly TRBD2 (7 bases). CDR1 and CDR2 (germline): MNHEY, SVGAGI. Trimming removed 6 bases from V and 3 bases from J, with 18 bases in between. The CDR3 length is 15 residues. This CDR3 reads CASRPLAGAVYEQYF. CDR3 nucleotide sequence: TGTGCCAGCAGACCCTTGGCGGGGGCCGTCTACGAGCAGTACTTC.

CDR3 nucleotide sequence: TGTGCCAGCAGGGGGCGTGGGGAAGAGACCCAGTACTTC. It specifies CASRGRGEETQYF. V and J are TRBV2 and TRBJ2-5, with TRBD1 as a possible D gene (5 bases). Per germline, CDR1 SNHLY and CDR2 FYNNEI. This CDR3 comprises 13 residues. The germline V and J ends were trimmed by 6 bases and 3 bases, with 11 bases remaining between them.

The rearrangement joins TRBV20-1 to TRBJ1-1, with D possibly TRBD1 on 5 matching bases. Germline V gene lookup returns CDR1 DFQATT and CDR2 SNEGSKA (reference sequence). There are 11 residues in the CDR3. Trimming left V 7 bases short and J 3 bases short, with 9 bases between. CDR3 nucleotide sequence: TGCAGTGTCCGCAGGGACACTGAAGCTTTCTTT. Its translation is CSVRRDTEAFF.

The genes are TRBV5-1 and TRBJ2-7; TRBD1 matches 8 bases. The CDR3 is 14 residues long. V gave up 8 bases and J gave up 0 bases; unmatched junction bases: 7. CDR1 and CDR2 (germline): SGHRS, YFSETQ. The CDR3 region has the DNA TGCGCCAGTCTAAACAGGGGGATCTCCTACGAGCAGTACTTC. This gives the protein CASLNRGISYEQYF.

The V gene is TRBV29-1, the J gene TRBJ2-1; 10 nucleotides agree with TRBD2. In germline, CDR1 is SQVTM, CDR2 ANQGSEA. Trimming removed 0 bases from V and 9 bases from J; junction bases left unmatched: 8. This CDR3 spans 15 amino acids. CDR3 nucleotide sequence: TGCAGCGTTGAAGATCTTGGACTAGCGGCTGCTGAGCAGTTCTTC. Its translation is CSVEDLGLAAAEQFF.

The genes are TRBV29-1 and TRBJ1-2, with 7 bases fitting TRBD1. Germline loops: CDR1 SQVTM, CDR2 ANQGSEA. With V trimmed by 4 bases and J by 4 bases, 9 bases remained unmatched. This CDR3 region has 14 residues. As DNA, the CDR3 is TGCAGCGTTGGCGAAACAGGGGTCCTCTATGGCTACACCTTC. Protein: CSVGETGVLYGYTF.

This rearrangement joins TRBV7-9 to TRBJ1-1; weak D call: TRBD1 (5 bases). The CDR3 totals 14 residues. Between the trimmed V and J ends, which lost 5 bases and 1 base, there was a span of 11 bases. Germline V lookup: CDR1 SEHNR, CDR2 FQNEAQ (reference sequence). The CDR3 reads CASSGGHPNTEAFF. For the CDR3, the DNA is TGTGCCAGCAGCGGAGGACACCCGAACACTGAAGCTTTCTTT.

This sequence joins TRBV27 and TRBJ1-1; D is possibly TRBD1 (5 bases). V lost 8 bases to trimming and J lost 0 bases, with 10 bases between them. Germline CDR1 reads MNHEY; CDR2 reads SMNVEV (reference sequence). The CDR3 totals 13 residues. CDR3 sequence: CASHEGMNTEAFF. The CDR3 DNA is TGTGCCAGCCATGAGGGGATGAACACTGAAGCTTTCTTT.

The chain links TRBV9 to TRBJ2-2; D is uncertain. Germline CDR1 is SGDLS and CDR2 is YYNGEE. Trimming took 0 bases from V and 6 from J, leaving 6 bases between them. The CDR3 spans 13 residues. CDR3 amino acids: CASSVGWAGELFF. In DNA, the CDR3 is TGTGCCAGCAGCGTAGGATGGGCCGGGGAGCTGTTTTTT.

V is TRBV19 and J is TRBJ1-1; maybe TRBD1 (5 bases). The V gene lost 1 base and the J gene lost 0 bases, with 9 bases spanning the gap. Germline CDR1 reads LNHDA; CDR2 reads SQIVND (reference sequence). This CDR3 spans 15 amino acids. The DNA for the CDR3 is TGTGCCAGTAGTATAGTTCCAGGGATGAACACTGAAGCTTTCTTT. Translated: CASSIVPGMNTEAFF.